This entry lists 14 T cell receptor beta chains sequenced from one sample in a study of tumor-infiltrating lymphocytes in oesophageal squamous cell carcinoma. TCRdb reprocessed the PCR reads with MiXCR, giving one entry per CDR3 protein. The sample yields over 10,000 distinct CDR3 sequences, roughly 47% seen once. The sequenced sample was normal esophageal tissue next to the tumor. All receptors derive from a male donor with esophageal squamous cell carcinoma.

The V gene is TRBV6-6, the J gene TRBJ1-4; D uncertain. Germline loops: CDR1 MNHNY, CDR2 SVGAGI (reference sequence). CDR3 size: 13 residues. Trimming removed 7 bases at V and 8 bases at J, with 14 bases between. CDR3 in amino acids: CASTAWLGEKLFF. The CDR3 nucleotides read TGTGCCAGCACGGCATGGCTAGGGGAAAAACTGTTTTTT.

This clonotype was recorded at least ten times. The J gene is TRBJ2-1, the V gene TRBV4-2; D ambiguous. The DNA end is a closer match to TRBJ2-7, so the J assignment may be wrong. CDR1 and CDR2 (germline): LGHNA, YNFKEQ. The CDR3 has 13 residues. The CDR3 loop reads CASSQVDGYEQYF. The CDR3 DNA reads TGTGCCAGCAGCCAAGTTGACGGGTACGAGCAGTACTTC.

V usage is TRBV6-8 and J usage is TRBJ2-3, with D tentatively TRBD1 (7 bases). The V gene's germline CDR1 is MNHGY and CDR2 SAAAGT. Trimming took 0 bases from V and 6 from J, leaving 16 bases between them. The CDR3 runs 16 residues. The DNA of the CDR3 is TGTGCCAGCAGTTACTCGAGGACAGGAGGGAGGGATACGCAGTATTTT. Translating gives CASSYSRTGGRDTQYF.

The V call is TRBV6-1, the J call TRBJ1-2, with a weak D call TRBD1 (6 bases). Trimming left V 6 bases short and J 8 bases short, with 19 bases between. The V gene's germline CDR1 is MNHNS and CDR2 SASEGT. There are 14 residues in the CDR3. Here the CDR3 reads CASRPNGGLGGYTF. As DNA, the CDR3 is TGTGCCAGCAGGCCCAATGGGGGCCTCGGGGGCTACACCTTC.

This rearrangement joins TRBV7-2 to TRBJ2-4; 7 bases map to TRBD2. The DNA end is more similar to TRBJ2-1, so the J call may be wrong. The CDR3 sequence is 14 residues long. Germline CDR1 SGHTA, CDR2 FQGNSA. The CDR3 DNA follows: TGTGCCAGCAGCACAGTCGGACTAGTAAATGAGCAGTTCTTC. Translating it yields CASSTVGLVNEQFF.

The chain uses TRBV7-3 and TRBJ2-4; tentative D call: TRBD1 (6 bases). CDR1 and CDR2 (germline): SGHTA, FQGTGA. V was cut by 5 bases and J by 1 base, with 12 bases left in between. The length of the CDR3 is 15 residues. CDR3 DNA: TGTGCCAGCAGCCTTCAGGGGAGTGCCAAAAACATTCAGTACTTC. Translated: CASSLQGSAKNIQYF.

The sample holds many counts of this clonotype. This CDR3 reads CASSLKGRGDYGYTF. CDR3 nucleotides: TGTGCCAGCAGTTTGAAGGGACGGGGCGACTATGGCTACACCTTC. The chain carries TRBV12-3 or TRBV12-4 and TRBJ1-2; possible D gene TRBD1, 5 bases. The length of the CDR3 is 15 residues. V was trimmed by 3 bases and J by 3 bases, leaving 14 bases between them.

The chain employs TRBV7-2 and TRBJ2-5; 15 nucleotides match TRBD2. The J call may not be correct, given that the DNA end is closer to TRBJ2-1. This CDR3 is built from 18 residues. Per germline, CDR1 SGHTA and CDR2 FQGNSA. In DNA form, the CDR3 reads TGTGCCAGCAGCCCCCGGACTAGCGGGGGGGCAAGAGGCAATGAGCAGTTCTTC. Amino acids: CASSPRTSGGARGNEQFF.

This chain joins TRBV7-3 and TRBJ2-5; D remains unclear. V lost 2 bases and J lost 1, with 11 bases in between. Germline-derived CDR1 and CDR2 are SGHTA and FQGTGA. The CDR3 sequence is 15 residues long. Here the CDR3 reads CASSLFGGSQETQYF. The CDR3 nucleotides are TGTGCCAGCAGCTTATTCGGTGGCTCCCAAGAGACCCAGTACTTC.

The chain uses TRBV4-3 and TRBJ2-4, with D perhaps TRBD2 (5 bases). With the DNA end fitting TRBJ2-5 better, the J assignment may be wrong. The CDR3 has 15 amino acids. Germline assignment: CDR1 LGHNA and CDR2 YSLEER. The CDR3 spells CASSSSGMTLETQYF. In DNA, the CDR3 is TGCGCCAGCAGCTCATCCGGGATGACACTAGAGACCCAGTACTTC.

The table lists this clonotype with a few counts. The chain links TRBV4-2 to TRBJ1-4; D gene ambiguous. The V gene lost 1 base and the J gene lost 8 bases, with 8 bases spanning the gap. Looked up from germline, CDR1 is LGHNA and CDR2 is YNFKEQ. This CDR3 region has 13 residues. The CDR3 nucleotides read TGTGCCAGCAGCCAAGTAGGCGGAGAAAAACTGTTTTTT. Translated: CASSQVGGEKLFF.

This clonotype was seen at least ten times. For the CDR3, the DNA is TGTGCCAGCTCACCATCGAACGGGAGAGCCGATACGCAGTATTTT. It specifies CASSPSNGRADTQYF. The chain recombines TRBV18 with TRBJ2-3; a possible D gene is TRBD2 (6 bases). Germline CDR1 and CDR2: KGHSH and LQKENI. The CDR3 contains 15 residues. Trimming cost V 2 bases and J 6 bases, with 15 bases left between them.

There are many counts of this clonotype. A much larger clone is a single base away; this may be a read error. This chain connects TRBV10-2 to TRBJ2-5, with 8 bases identical to TRBD1. V lost 6 bases to trimming and J lost 11 bases; unmatched junction nucleotides: 11. This CDR3 is 13 amino acids long. Germline assignment: CDR1 WSHSY and CDR2 SAAADI. CDR3 protein: CASRTGVYNEQYF. The CDR3 DNA reads TGCGCCAGCAGGACAGGGGTTTACAATGAGCAGTACTTC.

This clonotype was detected a few times. CDR3 DNA sequence: TGCAGTGCTAGTAACCGGGATCTCTACAATGAGCAGTTCTTC. This sequence encodes CSASNRDLYNEQFF. The chain uses TRBV20-1 and TRBJ2-1; maybe TRBD2 (5 bases). The length of the CDR3 is 14 residues. V was pared by 3 bases and J by 3 bases, with 12 bases between. Germline assignment: CDR1 DFQATT and CDR2 SNEGSKA (reference sequence).